Given below is one T cell receptor (beta chain) in context. Its antigen is unknown. With 60 Vbeta and 13 Jbeta primers, the PCR was carried out. TCRdb's copy holds only in-frame clones and misses some; the assay was immunoSEQ multiplex PCR. The data contain 140,000 to 150,000 clones, around two thirds of them singletons. Trimming removed 0 bases at V and 0 bases at J, with 7 bases between. Germline V gene sequence: CDR1 SGHDT, CDR2 YYEEEE. The CDR3 has 15 amino acids. The sample comes from a study of cytomegalovirus exposure and HLA in healthy donors. Study at large: Under 90% of 350 to 400 genotyped donors fell in the Caucasian-associated ancestry cluster. Study results and caveats: The authors later found HLA-associated TCR beta chains more clonally expanded than equally common others. Some highly shared sequence variants likely arose as a pipeline artifact. It was taken for granted in presence/absence analyses that sequencing depth across donors was roughly uniform.

This sequence was found in a woman aged 60-75 years in good health and CMV-seropositive. The sample taken for sequencing was PBMCs. The chain uses TRBV5-6 and TRBJ1-5; a weak D match, TRBD1 (5 bases). For the CDR3, the DNA is TGTGCCAGCAGCTTGGGGGGCTATAGCAATCAGCCCCAGCATTTT. Protein product: CASSLGGYSNQPQHF.